This note documents a single T cell receptor (beta chain) sequence. Which antigen it targets is not known. No much larger clone exists at a distance of one base, and base qualities are not known. In the germline V gene (reference sequence), CDR1 corresponds to MNHEY and CDR2 to SMNVEV. V is clipped by 5 bases and J by 5 bases, and the sequence between their germline boundaries is 15 bases long. From the cysteine up to the phenylalanine, the CDR3 has a length of 14 residues. The sequence is cut down to CDR3 DNA, 42 bases in frame from base 1. What this sample's time point label stands for: cells obtained before transplantation from donor or recipient. CD3+CD4+ and CD3+CD8+ populations were FACS-sorted from unstimulated pre-transplant donor and recipient cells taken from spleen or lymph nodes. The protocol used for the library was the immunoSEQ multiplex PCR assay. For most patients, genomic DNA was isolated with the Qiagen DNeasy Blood and Tissue Kit and shipped frozen to Adaptive Biotechnologies for TCR sequencing. For most patients, high-throughput TCR-beta CDR3 sequencing of genomic DNA was performed by Adaptive Biotechnologies. The original methods were these. TCR sequencing data were retrieved from Adaptive's ImmunoSEQ software for roughly 17 patients, whereas three other patients were processed with MiXCR and VDJtools. CD4 versus CD8 sorting errors were corrected by removing sequences found in both subsets at a frequency ratio below 5:1. Because the origin of CDR3 nucleotide sequences shared between donor and recipient could not be assigned, those sequences were removed. To count as alloreactive, a clone needed at least 2-fold expansion over unstimulated cells and a minimum CFSE-low frequency of 0.002% (template counts) or 0.001% (read counts). Clones detected in sequenced pre-transplant spleen, lymph node, or MLR CFSE-low populations of the donor or recipient were defined as mappable. Cumulative frequency of alloreactive clones was calculated as a percentage of all sequences weighted by copy number. Imported from immuneACCESS, the table was reduced by TCRdb to in-frame sequences with V and J called. These copies leave out some clones; in studies compared against another copy, an unresolved V gene accounts for under half, and the cause of the remainder is not known. V, J and clone size are those of that table, while D and trimming were read from the DNA. The sample table shows almost 40,000 clones, and about 95% are seen once. Of the sample, over 0.2% falls within the top ten clones.

This sample was taken from a study of graft-versus-host responses after intestinal transplantation (dated by TCRdb to the early 2020s). In terms of the full investigation: Recipients received multivisceral, liver-intestinal, or isolated intestinal transplants. Anti-thymocyte globulin induction was given to all recipients, followed by maintenance tacrolimus and steroids for 2 to 3 years. After intestinal transplantation, graft-versus-host and host-versus-graft alloreactive T cell clones were followed in the graft, circulation and bone marrow using bulk TCR-beta CDR3 sequencing. Alloreactive clones were identified by sequencing pre-transplant mixed lymphocyte reaction products and comparing these products with unstimulated pre-transplant donor and recipient T cells. A cohort of 20 to 25 intestinal transplant recipients, including one retransplant, was enrolled, and 3 patients lacking pretransplant specimens were excluded. A peak of at least 4% donor T cells among recipient peripheral blood mononuclear cells was the definition used for donor T cell macrochimerism. Rather than going through the commercial service, samples from a few later patients were sequenced in-house on an Illumina MiSeq and processed with MiXCR.

What the study reported, not specific to this receptor: GvH clones were found in recipient bone marrow, and some of the GvH clones appeared earlier in ileal mucosa or blood, which is consistent with an intestinal mucosal origin. Patients with donor T cell macrochimerism had high GvH to HvG T cell clonal ratios in their allografts. Conclusions were limited by the relatively low number and heterogeneity of intestinal transplant patients. Early after transplant, declines in HvG clones were associated with peak levels of circulating GvH clones.

Recombination connected TRBV27 to TRBJ2-5; no D gene can be assigned with confidence. The sample in question was unstimulated CD8+ T cells sorted from spleen or lymph node cells, obtained before transplant. The TCR originated in a human donor who was the organ donor for an intestinal transplant. The bases are TGTGCCAGCAGTCCGCCCGATCTTCGGGAGACCCAGTACTTC. The encoded protein is CASSPPDLRETQYF.